The table lists the clone carrying this T cell receptor (beta chain) with a few counts. Antigen specificity is unknown. TCRdb redid the calling of the RT-PCR reads with MiXCR, one entry per CDR3 protein. The sample has roughly 700,000 distinct CDR3 sequences, approximately 14% seen once. The sample originates from a study of response to subunit inactivated influenza vaccine. Study results and limitations: The study's authors posited that every seasonal influenza vaccination enlists few new T cells.

The TCR sequence derives from a man aged 45-65 years who received an inactivated influenza vaccine. The sample in question was PBMCs from blood, obtained around 15 days before vaccination.

For the CDR3, the DNA is TGTGCTAGTGCCAAATCGGACAGGGGAAAGACCCAGTACTTC. This encodes CASAKSDRGKTQYF. The chain is built from TRBV12-5 and TRBJ2-5; TRBD1 matches at 9 bases. From germline, CDR1 is LGHNT and CDR2 FRNRAP. Trimming took 7 bases from V and 6 from J; bases not matched to a gene: 9. The CDR3 loop spans 14 amino acids.